The 31 T cell receptor beta chains in this list originate from one sample, sequenced in a study of radiotherapy plus CTLA-4 blockade in lung cancer. TCRdb keeps only in-frame clones here, not all; method: immunoSEQ multiplex PCR. The table shows about 43,000 clones, with roughly 64% occurring only once. Sequenced here: peripheral blood, sampled from a patient treated with radiotherapy plus ipilimumab. These receptors all stem from a human donor with non-small cell lung cancer who had a partial response to radiotherapy plus ipilimumab.

V usage is TRBV7-9 and J usage is TRBJ2-7; weak D call: TRBD2 (5 bases). The CDR3 spans 12 residues. Trimming removed 3 bases from V and 6 bases from J, with 9 bases in between. CDR1 is SEHNR and CDR2 is FQNEAQ in the germline V gene (reference sequence). The CDR3 sequence is CASSLGGLEQYF. CDR3 nucleotide sequence: TGTGCCAGCAGCTTGGGTGGACTCGAGCAGTACTTC.

The chain is built from TRBV7-9 and TRBJ2-5, with 14 bases identical to TRBD2. The DNA end is a closer match to TRBJ2-7, so the J assignment may be wrong. The CDR3 runs to 17 residues. CDR1 SEHNR and CDR2 FQNEAQ come from the germline V gene (reference sequence). CDR3 residues: CASSSGTSGRVTYEQYF. CDR3 DNA sequence: TGTGCCAGCAGCTCAGGGACTAGCGGGAGAGTAACGTACGAGCAGTACTTC.

J is TRBJ2-1 and V is TRBV11-2; 12 bases map to TRBD1. Germline CDR1 is SGHAT and CDR2 is FQNNGV. The CDR3 is made up of 17 amino acids. V shed 4 bases, J shed 5 bases, and the junction held 9 bases outside the gene matches. This CDR3 is CASSYGPGQGANNEQFF. As DNA, the CDR3 is TGTGCCAGCAGCTATGGACCGGGACAGGGGGCGAACAATGAGCAGTTCTTC.

This clone was detected only a few times. The gene calls are TRBV13 and TRBJ1-1; D gene unclear. There are 14 residues in the CDR3. Germline V gives CDR1 PRHDT, CDR2 FYEKMQ (reference sequence). V lost 5 bases and J lost 8, with 18 bases in between. CDR3 coding DNA: TGTGCCAGCAGCCCGCAGGACGGGAGTCCCGAAGCTTTCTTT. Translating gives CASSPQDGSPEAFF.

The table lists this clone with a count of one. CDR3 nucleotide sequence: TGTGCCAGCAGCTCACCGACAGGGAGCAGGAACACTGAAGCTTTCTTT. Protein sequence: CASSSPTGSRNTEAFF. This chain connects TRBV7-2 to TRBJ1-1, with 7 bases fitting TRBD1. CDR1 is SGHTA and CDR2 is FQGNSA in the germline V gene. V shed 4 bases, J shed 1 base, and the junction held 9 bases outside the gene matches. The CDR3 has 16 residues.

The chain has TRBV5-1 and TRBJ1-2; D is perhaps TRBD1 (6 bases). Germline-derived CDR1 and CDR2 are SGHRS and YFSETQ. V lost 4 bases and J lost 2, with 18 bases in between. This CDR3 is built from 16 residues. The CDR3 region is CASSVTGTFPNYGYTF. In DNA form, the CDR3 reads TGCGCCAGCAGCGTCACCGGGACATTCCCCAACTATGGCTACACCTTC.

The rearrangement links TRBV18 to TRBJ2-5; 7 nucleotides match TRBD1. The tail of the sequence fits TRBJ2-7 better, so the J call may be wrong. CDR1 is KGHSH and CDR2 is LQKENI in the germline V gene. The length of the CDR3 is 14 residues. Written as DNA, the CDR3 is TGTGCCAGCTCGGTCGGACAGGCCAATTACGAGCAGTACTTC. Residues: CASSVGQANYEQYF.

This clone was seen a handful of times. The gene calls are TRBV6-1 and TRBJ1-6, with 7 bases lining up with TRBD1. Unmatched junction bases numbered 5, after V lost 3 bases and J lost 0 bases. Germline CDR1 reads MNHNS; CDR2 reads SASEGT. The CDR3 length is 17 residues. For the CDR3, the DNA is TGTGCCAGCAGTGATCGGACAGGAAGCTCCTATAATTCACCCCTCCACTTT. Amino acids: CASSDRTGSSYNSPLHF.

This sequence joins TRBV27 and TRBJ1-2; D possibly corresponds to TRBD1 (6 bases). Per germline, CDR1 MNHEY and CDR2 SMNVEV (reference sequence). With 6 bases removed from V and 4 bases from J, the gap between germline ends came to 12 bases. The CDR3 runs 13 residues. The CDR3 loop reads CASRPDRTYGYTF. The CDR3, as DNA: TGTGCCAGCAGACCCGACAGGACCTATGGCTACACCTTC.

The chain combines TRBV11-1 with TRBJ2-2; D ambiguous. This CDR3 contains 14 residues. Germline V gives CDR1 SGHAT, CDR2 FQDESV (reference sequence). The V gene lost 3 bases and the J gene lost 5 bases, with 10 bases spanning the gap. CDR3 loop: CASSFNSLTGELFF. DNA of the CDR3: TGTGCCAGCAGCTTTAACTCCCTTACCGGGGAGCTGTTTTTT.

V usage is TRBV6-6 and J usage is TRBJ1-2, with 10 bases matching TRBD1. Germline loops: CDR1 MNHNY, CDR2 SVGAGI (reference sequence). The junction had 6 bases not matched to a gene; V was cut back by 6 bases and J by 8 bases. The CDR3 sequence is 13 residues long. CDR3 sequence: CASSPRQGAGYTF. In DNA form, the CDR3 reads TGTGCCAGCAGCCCCCGACAGGGGGCGGGCTACACCTTC.

This chain links TRBV30 with TRBJ2-5; the D is unclear. Trimming cost V 4 bases and J 3 bases, with 12 bases left between them. This CDR3 is 13 amino acids long. From germline, CDR1 is GTSNPN and CDR2 SVGIG (reference sequence). The chain's CDR3 is CAWNRRREETQYF. In DNA form, the CDR3 reads TGTGCCTGGAATCGGAGAAGAGAAGAGACCCAGTACTTC.

J is TRBJ2-3 and V is TRBV30, with a tentative D call TRBD2 (6 bases). Trimming shortened V by 0 bases and J by 1 base, and 14 bases separated the two germline ends. This CDR3 is built from 16 residues. CDR1 and CDR2 (germline): GTSNPN, SVGIG (reference sequence). As DNA, the CDR3 is TGTGCCTGGAGTGTAGCCGATGGGAGGCGCACAGATACGCAGTATTTT. Encoded protein: CAWSVADGRRTDTQYF.

This clone appeared a few times. The CDR3 region has the DNA TGTGCCAGCAGCTTCCACGGACTGTCCTACGAGCAGTACTTC. Translated: CASSFHGLSYEQYF. The V gene is TRBV5-8, the J gene TRBJ2-7; perhaps TRBD2 as D (5 bases). The CDR3 extends over 14 amino acids. The germline CDR1 and CDR2 sequences are SGHTS and YDEGEE. Trimming removed 2 bases from V and 1 base from J, with 10 bases in between.

V and J are TRBV27 and TRBJ2-3; 9 nucleotides agree with TRBD2. The CDR3 sequence is 15 residues long. Unmatched junction bases numbered 3, after V lost 3 bases and J lost 2 bases. In germline, CDR1 is MNHEY, CDR2 SMNVEV (reference sequence). In nucleotides, the CDR3 is TGTGCCAGCAGTTTTGCGGGGGGGACCACAGATACGCAGTATTTT. Protein sequence: CASSFAGGTTDTQYF.

This clone occurred a few times. One end of the junction does not line up with germline, which may come from a read error. V gene TRBV4-1 combines with J gene TRBJ2-7, with 8 bases that match TRBD1. CDR3 length: 14 amino acids. The germline V gene has CDR1 MGHRA and CDR2 YSYEKL. The CDR3: CASSQVQGAGEQYF. CDR3 in DNA: TGTGCCAGCAGCCAAGTCCAGGGGGCTGGTGAGCAGTACTTC.

This clone was counted a single time. Here the CDR3 reads CSVREGLAGNEQFF. The DNA for the CDR3 is TGCAGCGTTAGGGAGGGACTAGCTGGGAATGAGCAGTTCTTC. This chain joins TRBV29-1 and TRBJ2-1, with 9 bases lining up with TRBD2. Germline assignment: CDR1 SQVTM and CDR2 ANQGSEA. This CDR3 region has 14 residues. The junction had 9 bases not matched to a gene; V was cut back by 5 bases and J by 7 bases.

This clone was counted many times. This sequence joins TRBV2 and TRBJ1-5; 7 bases agree with TRBD1. V was clipped by 5 bases and J by 4 bases; unmatched bases: 11. CDR1 is SNHLY, CDR2 FYNNEI, per germline. The CDR3 covers 16 residues. CDR3 DNA: TGTGCCAGCAGTAAGGACAGGAATAGGGGGAATCAGCCCCAGCATTTT. It codes for CASSKDRNRGNQPQHF.

In its sample, this clone was seen a few times. The chain is built from TRBV6-6 and TRBJ2-4, with D perhaps matching TRBD2 (6 bases). CDR1 and CDR2 from the germline V gene are MNHNY and SVGAGI (reference sequence). Trimming removed 9 bases at V and 0 bases at J, with 15 bases between. This CDR3 has 15 residues. CDR3 sequence reads: CASKTGGTAKNIQYF. The CDR3 nucleotides are TGTGCCAGTAAGACCGGCGGGACAGCCAAAAACATTCAGTACTTC.

This sequence joins TRBV21-1 and TRBJ1-2. TRBV21-1 is recorded as a pseudogene. This CDR3 spans 16 amino acids. CDR3 sequence: CASSTRSAQANYGYTF. CDR3 sequence (DNA): TGTGCCAGCAGCACCCGTAGTGCCCAAGCTAACTATGGCTACACCTTC.

This chain links TRBV7-3 with TRBJ2-1, with TRBD2 as a possible D gene (6 bases). Germline V gene lookup returns CDR1 SGHTA and CDR2 FQGTGA. There are 15 residues in the CDR3. V shed 1 base and J shed 9 bases, with 16 bases lying between them. CDR3 sequence (DNA): TGTGCCAGCAGCTTAATGGCGGGGACCTTGGGTGAGCAGTTCTTC. Translation gives CASSLMAGTLGEQFF. Based on the CDR3 plus reference TRBV7-3 and TRBJ2-1, the full variable domain is GAGVSQTPSNKVTEKGKYVELRCDPISGHTALYWYRQSLGQGPEFLIYFQGTGAADDSGLPNDRFFAVRPEGSVSTLKIQRTERGDSAVYLCASSLMAGTLGEQFFGPGTRLTVL.

This clone was observed a handful of times. Here the CDR3 DNA reads TGTGCCAGTAGGTTAACAGGGGGAAGGGAGACCCAGTACTTC. Translated: CASRLTGGRETQYF. This sequence joins TRBV19 and TRBJ2-5; TRBD1 matches at 8 bases. CDR1 and CDR2 (germline): LNHDA, SQIVND (reference sequence). V shed 6 bases and J 5 bases; nucleotides not matched to a gene: 8. The CDR3 covers 14 residues.

CDR3 sequence reads: CASSSTVGGELFF. The CDR3 coding sequence is TGTGCCAGCAGCTCGACAGTGGGCGGGGAGCTGTTTTTT. This chain uses TRBV9 with TRBJ2-2, with D possibly being TRBD1 (5 bases). The germline V gene encodes CDR1 SGDLS and CDR2 YYNGEE. The CDR3 spans 13 residues. The V end lost 4 bases, the J end lost 7 bases, and 11 bases lay between the germline ends.

This clone was picked up a small number of times. CDR3 sequence (DNA): TGTGCCAGCAGTGCCGGACACTCTAATTCACCCCTCCACTTT. Residues: CASSAGHSNSPLHF. V and J are TRBV6-1 and TRBJ1-6, with TRBD1 as a possible D gene (5 bases). The CDR3 covers 14 residues. CDR1 MNHNS and CDR2 SASEGT come from the germline V gene. The ends were cut back, 4 bases at V and 6 bases at J, with 10 bases in the middle.

J is TRBJ1-2 and V is TRBV2; perhaps TRBD1 as D (6 bases). The V end lost 5 bases, the J end lost 6 bases, and 16 bases lay between the germline ends. This CDR3 is built from 14 residues. From germline, CDR1 is SNHLY and CDR2 FYNNEI. CDR3 sequence: CASSPLKQGNGYTF. The CDR3 DNA is TGTGCCAGCAGTCCCCTCAAACAGGGCAATGGCTACACCTTC.

The rearrangement joins TRBV19 to TRBJ2-7; 13 bases match TRBD2. CDR1 LNHDA and CDR2 SQIVND come from the germline V gene (reference sequence). The CDR3 has 17 residues. Trimming took 5 bases from V and 2 from J; bases not matched to a gene: 9. The CDR3 spells CASSLLAGGPRAYEQYF. The CDR3 DNA sequence: TGTGCCAGTAGTCTACTAGCGGGGGGGCCAAGAGCCTACGAGCAGTACTTC.

This clone was recorded once. The chain joins TRBV9 to TRBJ2-5; TRBD2 is a possible D gene (7 bases). This CDR3 has 14 residues. Per the germline V gene, CDR1 is SGDLS and CDR2 is YYNGEE. Trimming removed 4 bases from V and 5 bases from J, with 15 bases in between. The CDR3 DNA reads TGTGCCAGCAGCTCCTCGGGGGGCCGGGAGACCCAGTACTTC. Protein: CASSSSGGRETQYF.

The chain employs TRBV5-4 and TRBJ2-2, with D maybe TRBD2 (5 bases). The CDR3 sequence is 14 residues long. The V gene lost 3 bases and the J gene lost 8 bases, with 14 bases spanning the gap. Germline lookup yields CDR1 SGHNT and CDR2 YYREEE (reference sequence). In nucleotides, the CDR3 is TGTGCCAGCAGCTCCCCGGCGACGGGGGGGGAGCTGTTTTTT. Amino acids: CASSSPATGGELFF.

This CDR3 reads CASSSKFGGFYGYTF. In DNA form, the CDR3 reads TGTGCCAGCAGCTCAAAGTTTGGCGGCTTCTATGGCTACACCTTC. This chain joins TRBV6-5 and TRBJ1-2; D unresolved. The CDR3 length is 15 residues. V was shortened by 6 bases and J by 4 bases, with 18 bases between the two germline ends. Germline assignment: CDR1 MNHEY and CDR2 SVGAGI.

The table lists this clone with a few counts. The chain combines TRBV9 with TRBJ2-1, with 7 nucleotides matching TRBD2. This CDR3 contains 15 residues. Germline V gene lookup returns CDR1 SGDLS and CDR2 YYNGEE. The V and J ends lost 3 bases and 0 bases, in that order; junction bases with no gene match: 3. CDR3 sequence reads: CASSAWGGSYNEQFF. The CDR3 DNA reads as TGTGCCAGCAGCGCATGGGGGGGCTCCTACAATGAGCAGTTCTTC.

As to this clone: The junction and the germline gene differ at one end; a read error may be behind it. The chain carries TRBV5-1 and TRBJ2-1; 7 bases line up with TRBD2. The CDR3 spans 14 residues. Germline CDR1 SGHRS, CDR2 YFSETQ. Here the CDR3 reads CASSFNERGREVIF. The CDR3 DNA reads as TGCGCCAGCAGCTTTAACGAGAGGGGTCGGGAGGTAATCTTC.